The clone carrying this TCR beta chain has only a few counts. Antigen: not known. V lost 2 bases, J lost 4 bases, and 15 bases lay in between. Looked up from germline, CDR1 is MNHNS and CDR2 is SASEGT. The CDR3 sequence is 16 residues long. At baseline, cycle 4 day 1, and cycle 7 day 1, blood was sampled. The data stem from a study of OX40 agonist ivuxolimab in advanced cancers. Study as a whole: Dose-escalation patients were diagnosed with hepatocellular carcinoma, melanoma, renal cell cancer or head and neck cancer.

Study-wide results and limits: On average, a greater number of expanded clones characterised CD8+ T cells relative to CD4+.

Clones were read by immunoSEQ multiplex PCR, and TCRdb kept only the in-frame ones, dropping some. Of some 100,000 clones listed, roughly 84% are singletons. This receptor was taken from an adult with an advanced solid tumor such as melanoma, head and neck, liver or kidney cancer. The sequences come from CD4+ or CD8+ T cells sorted from blood, collected in a trial of the OX40 agonist ivuxolimab. V is TRBV6-1 and J is TRBJ1-5; D remains ambiguous. CDR3 in amino acids: CASSENPHRQNQPQHF. The CDR3 DNA reads as TGTGCCAGCAGTGAAAACCCCCATCGGCAGAATCAGCCCCAGCATTTT.